The clone carrying this TCR beta chain appeared a few times. This sample is drawn from a study of blood T cell repertoires in COVID-19. CDR3 length: 11 residues. Germline V gene data show CDR1 as KGHDR and CDR2 as SFDVKD. Using immunoSEQ multiplex PCR, the repertoire was profiled, and TCRdb retains in-frame clones only, with some absent. The sample shows tens of thousands of clones, 90% of them seen only once. Patients of the Seattle cohort, enrolled during active infection, were followed longitudinally. The TCR comes from a man aged 50 or older with COVID-19, enrolled during active disease. The J gene is TRBJ2-7, the V gene TRBV24-1, with D possibly being TRBD2 (6 bases). Material for sequencing was peripheral blood. CDR3 DNA: TGTCCGACGGAGGGGAGGTACGAGCAGTACTTC. Translated, it gives CPTEGRYEQYF.